The 24 T cell receptor beta chains reported below all come from one sample, sequenced in a study of beta chain features in type 1 diabetes. The isolated RNA, all of it, was reverse transcribed, so expressed TCRB transcripts were what got sequenced. Measured with immunoSEQ multiplex PCR; TCRdb has only the in-frame clones, and not every one. The sample gives 140,000 to 150,000 clones, about 44% of which show up once; roughly 0.42% is in the top ten. The sequenced sample was Tregs from blood. These receptors were collected from a man aged 18 to 29 in good health.

The chain joins TRBV19 to TRBJ1-4; D call uncertain. In germline, CDR1 is LNHDA, CDR2 SQIVND (reference sequence). The CDR3 covers 14 residues. Deletions cut 9 bases from V and 0 bases from J, with 11 bases between. The CDR3 region has the DNA TGTGCCAGGCCCGGAGGAGCAACTAATGAAAAACTGTTTTTT. This gives the protein CARPGGATNEKLFF. Variable domain in full (rest from reference TRBV19 and TRBJ1-4): DGGITQSPKYLFRKEGQNVTLSCEQNLNHDAMYWYRQDPGQGLRLIYYSQIVNDFQKGDIAEGYSVSREKKESFPLTVTSAQKNPTAFYLCARPGGATNEKLFFGSGTQLSVL.

Only a few counts were recorded for this clone. The chain employs TRBV29-1 and TRBJ2-1, with TRBD2 matching over 11 bases. After removal of 3 bases from V and 9 bases from J, the junction contained 10 bases not matched to a gene. Germline V gene data show CDR1 as SQVTM and CDR2 as ANQGSEA. The CDR3 has 15 residues. The CDR3 coding sequence is TGCAGCGTTGAGGTACTAGCGGGAGTAGGAAGTGAGCAGTTCTTC. It specifies CSVEVLAGVGSEQFF.

CDR3 protein: CASSPQTGSSYNEQFF. The CDR3 region has the DNA TGTGCCAGCTCACCACAGACAGGGAGCTCCTACAATGAGCAGTTCTTC. This sequence joins TRBV18 and TRBJ2-1; 7 bases are a match to TRBD1. This CDR3 has 16 residues. CDR1 is KGHSH, CDR2 LQKENI, per germline. V lost 1 base and J lost 0; bases outside the gene matches: 3.

The chain carries TRBV12-2 and TRBJ1-5; the table assigns TRBD1, which was not confirmed against the DNA. TRBV12-2 is described as a pseudogene. CDR3 length equals 15 residues. CDR3 in DNA: TGTGCAAGTCGCTTAGGGGACAGGCAGAATCAGCCCCAGCATTTT. Its translation: CASRLGDRQNQPQHF.

There are a few counts of this clone. The J gene is TRBJ2-3, the V gene TRBV7-2; D unclear. There are 16 residues in the CDR3. The V gene's germline CDR1 is SGHTA and CDR2 FQGNSA. V dropped 1 base and J dropped 0 bases, with 11 bases sitting between them. This CDR3 is CASSLVVGLSTDTQYF. The CDR3 DNA sequence: TGTGCCAGCAGCTTAGTTGTGGGCCTAAGCACAGATACGCAGTATTTT.

This clone was seen more than once but under ten times. The chain recombines TRBV19 with TRBJ1-1, with D unresolved. CDR1 is LNHDA and CDR2 is SQIVND in the germline V gene (reference sequence). The V end was cut by 5 bases, the J end by 5 bases, with 6 bases between. The CDR3 totals 11 residues. CDR3 DNA sequence: TGTGCCAGTAGTCTCGTAACTGAAGCTTTCTTT. It translates to CASSLVTEAFF.

A note on this clone: One end of the junction is discordant with germline, which a read error may explain. Additional DNA sequences in this sample encode the identical CDR3. CDR3 protein: CASSLGQLNTEAFF. In nucleotides, the CDR3 is TGCGCCAGCAGCTTAGGGCAGTTGAACACTGAAGCTTTCTTT. The V gene is TRBV7-9, the J gene TRBJ1-1; D uncertain. The CDR3 is 14 amino acids. Looked up from germline, CDR1 is SEHNR and CDR2 is FQNEAQ (reference sequence).

This clone was recorded a few times. V usage is TRBV29-1 and J usage is TRBJ1-1; weak D call: TRBD1 (6 bases). The CDR3 covers 14 residues. CDR1 SQVTM and CDR2 ANQGSEA come from the germline V gene. V was shortened by 5 bases and J by 0 bases, with 13 bases between the two germline ends. The CDR3 sequence is CSVTHGQLNTEAFF. CDR3 in DNA: TGCAGCGTTACCCACGGACAGCTGAACACTGAAGCTTTCTTT. Filled out from reference TRBV29-1 and TRBJ1-1, the complete variable domain reads SAVISQKPSRDICQRGTSLTIQCQVDSQVTMMFWYRQQPGQSLTLIATANQGSEATYESGFVIDKFPISRPNLTFSTLTVSNMSPEDSSIYLCSVTHGQLNTEAFFGQGTRLTVV.

The chain is built from TRBV7-9 and TRBJ2-7; D is unresolved. The CDR3 consists of 13 residues. V dropped 2 bases and J dropped 3 bases, with 8 bases sitting between them. The germline V gene encodes CDR1 SEHNR and CDR2 FQNEAQ (reference sequence). The DNA of the CDR3 is TGTGCCAGCAGCTTAAGTGCAGACTACGAGCAGTACTTC. Translating gives CASSLSADYEQYF.

This clone has just one count. The rearrangement joins TRBV11-2 to TRBJ2-3, with TRBD2 identical over 8 bases. The CDR3 has 15 residues. V shed 5 bases, J shed 2 bases, and the junction held 6 bases outside the gene matches. Per the germline V gene, CDR1 is SGHAT and CDR2 is FQNNGV. The CDR3 spells CASSLLAVTTDTQYF. The CDR3 bases are TGTGCCAGCAGCCTACTAGCGGTCACCACAGATACGCAGTATTTT. Using reference TRBV11-2 and TRBJ2-3 for the parts outside the CDR3, the full variable domain is EAGVAQSPRYKIIEKRQSVAFWCNPISGHATLYWYQQILGQGPKLLIQFQNNGVVDDSQLPKDRFSAERLKGVDSTLKIQPAKLEDSAVYLCASSLLAVTTDTQYFGPGTRLTVL.

The V call is TRBV29-1, the J call TRBJ2-5; maybe TRBD2 (6 bases). Trimming shortened V by 2 bases and J by 3 bases, and 13 bases separated the two germline ends. The CDR3 extends over 14 amino acids. Germline V CDR1 and CDR2: SQVTM, ANQGSEA. The CDR3 nucleotides read TGCAGCGTTGAAAGGCGGGATAGGGAAGAGACCCAGTACTTC. Translation: CSVERRDREETQYF.

This clone was seen more than once but under ten times. The V and J genes are TRBV9 and TRBJ2-7, with 11 bases that match TRBD2. The trim removed 3 bases at V and 7 bases at J, leaving 9 bases unmatched. This CDR3 is built from 15 residues. Looked up from germline, CDR1 is SGDLS and CDR2 is YYNGEE. The CDR3 loop reads CASSAQLAGVREQYF. The CDR3 coding sequence is TGTGCCAGCAGCGCCCAACTAGCGGGAGTACGGGAGCAGTACTTC.

The V gene is TRBV5-1, the J gene TRBJ2-3, with 7 bases identical to TRBD1. V trimming: 0 bases; J trimming: 1 base; junction bases outside the gene matches: 2. CDR1 is SGHRS and CDR2 is YFSETQ in the germline V gene. The CDR3 spans 15 residues. DNA for the CDR3: TGCGCCAGCAGCTTGGGGGGACAGCGCACAGATACGCAGTATTTT. Protein sequence: CASSLGGQRTDTQYF.

This clone has more than one count but fewer than ten. The chain links TRBV10-3 to TRBJ2-5, with TRBD1 identical over 8 bases. Germline V gene data show CDR1 as ENHRY and CDR2 as SYGVKD. The CDR3 loop spans 15 amino acids. V gave up 0 bases and J gave up 5 bases; unmatched junction bases: 5. CDR3 in DNA: TGTGCCATCAGTGAGTCAGGCAGGGGGCAGGAGACCCAGTACTTC. Residues: CAISESGRGQETQYF.

The chain uses TRBV7-9 and TRBJ1-2; D may be TRBD1 (5 bases). Trimming pared 5 bases from V and 4 bases from J, leaving 17 bases between. Germline loops: CDR1 SEHNR, CDR2 FQNEAQ (reference sequence). The CDR3 runs 15 residues. Written as DNA, the CDR3 is TGTGCCAGCAGCCCCAGTTCACCGGGGGGCTATGGCTACACCTTC. It encodes CASSPSSPGGYGYTF.

This clone occurred a few times. The chain uses TRBV19 and TRBJ2-2, with TRBD2 identical over 16 bases. The CDR3 is made up of 17 amino acids. The germline CDR1 and CDR2 sequences are LNHDA and SQIVND (reference sequence). V lost 4 bases, J lost 4 bases, and 3 bases stayed unmatched. DNA of the CDR3: TGTGCCAGTAGTAAGGGACTAGCGGGAGGGCTCACCGGGGAGCTGTTTTTT. Translation gives CASSKGLAGGLTGELFF.

The rearrangement joins TRBV25-1 to TRBJ1-2, with D perhaps TRBD1 (6 bases). This CDR3 is built from 15 residues. V was trimmed by 2 bases and J by 3 bases, leaving 13 bases between them. Germline-derived CDR1 and CDR2 are MGHDK and SYGVNS. CDR3 sequence (DNA): TGTGCCAGCAGTGAAGCGGGGGCGAATGACTATGGCTACACCTTC. Translating gives CASSEAGANDYGYTF.

This clone showed up just a few times. The chain couples TRBV7-2 to TRBJ2-7; a possible D gene is TRBD1 (5 bases). V lost 3 bases and J lost 6, with 9 bases in between. CDR3 size: 12 residues. Germline assignment: CDR1 SGHTA and CDR2 FQGNSA. The DNA for the CDR3 is TGTGCCAGCAGCTTGGGGCTACGCGAGCAGTACTTC. As protein: CASSLGLREQYF.

This clone came up a few times. The rearrangement links TRBV7-2 to TRBJ2-1, with a possible D match to TRBD2 (5 bases). The CDR3 is 15 residues long. Trimming stripped 1 base from V and 7 bases from J, with 14 bases between. The germline V gene encodes CDR1 SGHTA and CDR2 FQGNSA. The DNA of the CDR3 is TGTGCCAGCAGCTTAGACGGTCGGAGCGGAAATGAGCAGTTCTTC. The encoded protein is CASSLDGRSGNEQFF.

The chain has TRBV5-1 and TRBJ1-2; D is ambiguous. The CDR3 consists of 13 residues. Germline CDR1 reads SGHRS; CDR2 reads YFSETQ. Trimming removed 2 bases from V and 3 bases from J, with 8 bases in between. In nucleotides, the CDR3 is TGCGCCAGCAGCTTTGGCGGAGACTATGGCTACACCTTC. This encodes CASSFGGDYGYTF.

This sequence joins TRBV11-2 and TRBJ1-1; TRBD1 matches at 8 bases. V lost 6 bases and J lost 3; bases outside the gene matches: 6. The V gene's germline CDR1 is SGHAT and CDR2 FQNNGV. The CDR3 loop spans 14 amino acids. The DNA for the CDR3 is TGTGCCAGCAGGCGACGGACAGGGCACACTGAAGCTTTCTTT. Its protein product is CASRRRTGHTEAFF.

The chain recombines TRBV5-4 with TRBJ1-3; 8 bases agree with TRBD1. Germline CDR1 reads SGHNT; CDR2 reads YYREEE (reference sequence). The CDR3 has 14 amino acids. Trimming at V came to 4 bases and at J to 1 base, leaving 1 base not matched to a gene. In DNA form, the CDR3 reads TGTGCCAGCAGCCGGGACAGGTCTGGAAACACCATATATTTT. Residues: CASSRDRSGNTIYF.

The rearrangement uses TRBV5-6 and TRBJ1-2; TRBD1 matches 9 bases. Germline V gene sequence: CDR1 SGHDT, CDR2 YYEEEE. Trimming removed 6 bases from V and 7 bases from J; junction bases left unmatched: 7. This CDR3 has 13 residues. CDR3 amino acids: CASTVTGGGGYTF. The CDR3 coding sequence is TGTGCCAGCACCGTTACAGGGGGCGGTGGCTACACCTTC.

This clone showed up just a few times. This same CDR3 is encoded by further DNA sequences in the sample. CDR3 DNA sequence: TGTGCCAGCAGCTTGGACAGGGGATCCTACGAGCAGTACTTC. It encodes CASSLDRGSYEQYF. This chain connects TRBV7-2 to TRBJ2-7; 9 bases agree with TRBD1. There are 14 residues in the CDR3. Germline CDR1 reads SGHTA; CDR2 reads FQGNSA. V gave up 3 bases and J gave up 1 base; unmatched junction bases: 1.